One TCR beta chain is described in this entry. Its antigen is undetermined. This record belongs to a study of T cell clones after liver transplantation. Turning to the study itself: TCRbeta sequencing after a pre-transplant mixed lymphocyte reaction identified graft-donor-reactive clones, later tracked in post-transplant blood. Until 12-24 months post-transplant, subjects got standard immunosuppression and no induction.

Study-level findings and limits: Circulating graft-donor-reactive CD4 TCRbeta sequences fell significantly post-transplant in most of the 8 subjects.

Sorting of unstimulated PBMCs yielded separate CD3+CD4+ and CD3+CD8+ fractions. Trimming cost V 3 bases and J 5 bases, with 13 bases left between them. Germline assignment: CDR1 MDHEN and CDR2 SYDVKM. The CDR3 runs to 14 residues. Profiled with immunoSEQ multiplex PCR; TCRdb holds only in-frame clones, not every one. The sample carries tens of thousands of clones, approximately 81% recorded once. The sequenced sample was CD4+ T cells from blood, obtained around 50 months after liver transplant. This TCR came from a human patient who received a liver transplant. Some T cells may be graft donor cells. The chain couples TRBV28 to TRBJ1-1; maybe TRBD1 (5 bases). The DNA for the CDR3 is TGTGCCAGCAGTTTTTCGGGGGGAGGAACTGAAGCTTTCTTT. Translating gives CASSFSGGGTEAFF.